This T cell receptor beta chain emerged from a study of response to subunit inactivated influenza vaccine. This clonotype turned up a few times. Its antigen is currently unknown. General study results and limits: The authors offered the suggestion that each seasonal influenza vaccination recruits few new T cells.

Germline CDR1 MGHRA, CDR2 YSYEKL. This CDR3 contains 14 residues. V dropped 5 bases and J dropped 7; count of bases not matched to a gene: 6. TCRdb reanalysed the RT-PCR reads using MiXCR and keeps one entry per CDR3 protein. The table has 500,000 or so distinct CDR3 sequences, about 17% seen once. The clonotype originates from a man aged 50-75 years who received an inactivated influenza vaccine. This sequence joins TRBV4-1 and TRBJ2-3, with TRBD1 matching 10 bases. Sequencing used CD4+ T cells sorted from PBMCs, obtained less than 30 months after vaccination. As DNA, the CDR3 is TGCGCCAGCAGCTCCGGACAGGGGGGGAATACGCAGTATTTT. Translated: CASSSGQGGNTQYF.